The next 15 T cell receptor beta chains were all read from a single sample in a study of spatial heterogeneity in lung cancer. The sample's time point: blood at routine non-recurrence follow-up after resection. TCRdb passed the 5' RACE reads through MiXCR, listing each CDR3 protein once. Among roughly 15,000 distinct CDR3 sequences listed, about 18% were seen once. Source: PBMCs, taken at follow-up. The receptors here all came from a male donor with early-stage non-small cell lung cancer.

This clonotype counts as medium-sized. The chain is built from TRBV4-1 and TRBJ1-1; TRBD1 might be the D (6 bases). The V gene lost 1 base and the J gene lost 11 bases, with 14 bases spanning the gap. Germline loops: CDR1 MGHRA, CDR2 YSYEKL. The CDR3 sequence is 13 residues long. CDR3 region: CASSQGTATQAFF. The CDR3 coding sequence is TGCGCCAGCAGCCAAGGGACAGCCACTCAGGCTTTCTTT.

This clonotype has ten or more counts. This chain uses TRBV4-3 with TRBJ2-7, with D tentatively TRBD1 (5 bases). The CDR3 totals 16 residues. With 0 bases removed from V and 3 bases from J, the gap between germline ends came to 15 bases. Per germline, CDR1 LGHNA and CDR2 YSLEER. The CDR3 reads CASSQDGAVGGYEQYF. The CDR3 nucleotides are TGCGCCAGCAGCCAAGATGGGGCGGTCGGTGGCTACGAGCAGTACTTC.

The chain combines TRBV18 with TRBJ2-7, with D possibly being TRBD1 (6 bases). From germline, CDR1 is KGHSH and CDR2 LQKENI. The CDR3 is made up of 17 amino acids. Trimming took off 0 bases at V and 1 base at J, with 16 bases between the two ends. CDR3 sequence (DNA): TGTGCCAGCTCACCACCGTCGGGTAGTCAGGGGTCCTACGAGCAGTACTTC. This translates into CASSPPSGSQGSYEQYF.

Ten or more counts support this clonotype. The rearrangement uses TRBV7-2 and TRBJ1-3; D gene uncertain. The CDR3 runs 14 residues. Germline V gives CDR1 SGHTA, CDR2 FQGNSA. Trimming stripped 1 base from V and 0 bases from J, with 4 bases between. The CDR3 sequence: CASSLGYSGNTIYF. The DNA for the CDR3 is TGTGCCAGCAGCTTAGGCTACTCTGGAAACACCATATATTTT.

V is TRBV6-6 and J is TRBJ1-5, with TRBD1 as a possible D gene (5 bases). Trimming removed 4 bases at V and 0 bases at J, with 10 bases between. The CDR3 runs 15 residues. Per the germline V gene, CDR1 is MNHNY and CDR2 is SVGAGI (reference sequence). The CDR3 bases are TGTGCCAGCAGTTCCAGAGGGGTTAGCAATCAGCCCCAGCATTTT. It is translated as CASSSRGVSNQPQHF.

This clonotype was counted a few times. V gene TRBV11-2 combines with J gene TRBJ2-3; 9 bases are a match to TRBD2. V shed 5 bases, J shed 4 bases, and the junction held 7 bases outside the gene matches. CDR1 is SGHAT and CDR2 is FQNNGV in the germline V gene. The CDR3 is made up of 15 amino acids. The CDR3 loop is CASSPRGGRADTQYF. The CDR3 DNA is TGTGCCAGCAGCCCGCGGGGGGGCCGGGCAGATACGCAGTATTTT.

There are a few counts of this clonotype. J is TRBJ2-7 and V is TRBV9; D is unclear. Germline V CDR1 and CDR2: SGDLS, YYNGEE. The CDR3 totals 14 residues. Trimming pared 0 bases from V and 0 bases from J, leaving 7 bases between. The CDR3 is CASSVESASYEQYF. The DNA for the CDR3 is TGTGCCAGCAGCGTAGAAAGCGCCTCCTACGAGCAGTACTTC.

The table lists this clonotype with a few counts. The gene calls are TRBV7-9 and TRBJ1-5; no clear D. V lost 8 bases and J lost 1, with 3 bases in between. The CDR3 consists of 11 residues. Germline CDR1 reads SEHNR; CDR2 reads FQNEAQ (reference sequence). CDR3 sequence reads: CASGSNQPQHF. CDR3 nucleotides: TGTGCCAGCGGGAGCAATCAGCCCCAGCATTTT.

This rearrangement joins TRBV12-3 or TRBV12-4 to TRBJ2-5; 10 bases align to TRBD1. The CDR3 spans 14 residues. With 6 bases clipped from V and 5 bases from J, the junction kept 6 bases outside the gene matches. The CDR3 DNA follows: TGTGCCAGCAGGGAGACAGGGGGCAAGGAGACCCAGTACTTC. Translation gives CASRETGGKETQYF.

The chain combines TRBV7-2 with TRBJ2-7, with TRBD2 identical over 8 bases. Trimming at V came to 1 base and at J to 3 bases, leaving 8 bases not matched to a gene. The germline gives CDR1 SGHTA, CDR2 FQGNSA. The CDR3 is 16 amino acids. CDR3 nucleotide sequence: TGTGCCAGCAGCTTAGATGGCGGGGGGTCAGTCTACGAGCAGTACTTC. Protein: CASSLDGGGSVYEQYF. Based on the CDR3 plus reference TRBV7-2 and TRBJ2-7, the full variable domain is GAGVSQSPSNKVTEKGKDVELRCDPISGHTALYWYRQSLGQGLEFLIYFQGNSAPDKSGLPSDRFSAERTGGSVSTLTIQRTQQEDSAVYLCASSLDGGGSVYEQYFGPGTRLTVT.

This clonotype was detected only a few times. The gene calls are TRBV9 and TRBJ2-7; possibly TRBD1 or TRBD2 for D (5 bases each). V was cut by 4 bases and J by 3 bases, with 14 bases left in between. This CDR3 has 14 amino acids. Germline loops: CDR1 SGDLS, CDR2 YYNGEE. The CDR3 DNA reads TGTGCCAGCAGCACCGGGACGGGATTCTACGAGCAGTACTTC. It specifies CASSTGTGFYEQYF.

This clonotype is medium-sized. The J gene is TRBJ1-1, the V gene TRBV4-1; D is unresolved. The CDR3 has 14 amino acids. Germline V gene lookup returns CDR1 MGHRA and CDR2 YSYEKL. Trimming shortened V by 1 base and J by 5 bases, and 11 bases separated the two germline ends. The CDR3 sequence: CASSQVVGRTEAFF. The DNA for the CDR3 is TGCGCCAGCAGCCAAGTTGTCGGGAGAACTGAAGCTTTCTTT.

By sample fraction, this clonotype is medium-sized. The chain links TRBV6-6 to TRBJ2-3, with a weak D call TRBD2 (6 bases). The V end lost 0 bases, the J end lost 4 bases, and 17 bases lay between the germline ends. CDR3 size: 17 residues. Germline values: CDR1 MNHNY, CDR2 SVGAGI (reference sequence). CDR3 residues: CASSYSPSEQNPDTQYF. In DNA form, the CDR3 reads TGTGCCAGCAGTTACTCGCCTAGCGAACAAAATCCAGATACGCAGTATTTT.

This clonotype was seen at least ten times. This chain joins TRBV4-2 and TRBJ2-2, with D uncertain. CDR1 and CDR2 from the germline V gene are LGHNA and YNFKEQ. The CDR3 covers 17 residues. The ends were cut back, 3 bases at V and 1 base at J, with 15 bases in the middle. The DNA of the CDR3 is TGTGCCAGCAGCCATCCCCCCGGGTTGGTGAACACCGGGGAGCTGTTTTTT. Translation gives CASSHPPGLVNTGELFF.

This clonotype showed up many times. The chain joins TRBV12-5 to TRBJ2-6; tentatively, D is TRBD1 (5 bases). Germline CDR1 and CDR2: LGHNT and FRNRAP. Deletions cut 5 bases from V and 1 base from J, with 15 bases between. The CDR3 sequence is 17 residues long. CDR3 sequence: CASGRDFDRSGANVLTF. CDR3 coding DNA: TGTGCTAGTGGTCGAGACTTTGACAGATCTGGGGCCAACGTCCTGACTTTC.